The T cell receptor beta chain under discussion was sequenced for a study of monozygotic twins with inflammatory bowel disease. Regarding the study as a whole: TCRbeta diversity (inverse Simpson) was lower in IBD patients than in healthy co-twins. No one strong IBD-associated signal or clonotype was supported.

There are 14 residues in the CDR3. Germline CDR1 SEHNR, CDR2 FQNEAQ (reference sequence). cDNA for TCRalpha and TCRbeta was amplified by nested PCRs of roughly 16 then 8 to 10 cycles. From its re-call of the 5' RACE reads, TCRdb lists each CDR3 protein once, without DNA. The sample's table shows more than 300,000 distinct CDR3 sequences. Remarks on this clonotype: Antigen: not known.

RNA in its total form was extracted from whole blood, and T cells were not sorted. Sequencing was performed on blood. The chain joins TRBV7-9 to TRBJ1-2; TCRdb calls TRBD1, which cannot be checked without DNA. This sequence originates from a human donor with ulcerative colitis or Crohn's disease, or a healthy co-twin of an affected twin (not recorded which). The CDR3 is CASSLRDRGYGYTF.